This TCR beta chain emerged from a study of blood T cell repertoires in COVID-19. Study overall: Acute and convalescent COVID-19 specimens originated in the United States, Italy and Spain. T cells, B-cell-depleted T cells, or PBMCs provided the cDNA or gDNA that served as material.

The CDR3 length is 14 residues. Per the germline V gene, CDR1 is SGHRS and CDR2 is YFSETQ. V lost 1 base and J 5 bases, leaving 13 bases between the germline ends. Original processing methods: Reference gene primer amplification yielded estimated nucleated cell counts. TCRdb's copy holds only in-frame clones and misses some; the assay was immunoSEQ multiplex PCR. That table gives V, J and clone size, and the DNA gave D and trimming. The sample has more than 85,000 clones; just over 75% are singletons. This clone is a singleton in its sample. This clonotype originated in a woman older than 75 with acute or convalescent COVID-19. The chain uses TRBV5-1 and TRBJ2-7, with D perhaps matching TRBD2 (6 bases). Material: peripheral blood. The CDR3 sequence: CASSLKGAGHEQYF. CDR3 bases: TGCGCCAGCAGCTTGAAGGGAGCGGGCCACGAGCAGTACTTC.